This T cell receptor (beta chain) was captured in a study of CD8+CD57+ T cells in acquired aplastic anemia. Study as a whole: The mean DNA yield obtained from sorted CD4+ and CD8+ cells came to about 3 ug.

Patients sequenced had flow cytometry evidence of CD8+CD57+ cell expansion. Of note for this clonotype: Germline is not matched at one junction end, which may reflect a read error.

The CDR3 is 16 residues long. CDR1 and CDR2 (germline): LNHNV, YYDKDF (reference sequence). The use of genomic DNA as template underpinned the TCR beta VDJ and CDR3 profiling. TCRdb processed the reads anew with MiXCR; each CDR3 protein has one entry. The sample contains about 260,000 distinct CDR3 sequences, roughly 82% of which appear only once. This sequence originates from a human donor with aplastic anemia. This rearrangement joins TRBV15 to TRBJ2-5, with D perhaps matching TRBD1 (5 bases). Sequences were obtained from sorted CD4+, CD8+, or CD8+CD57+ T cells (not recorded which) from PBMCs. For the CDR3, the DNA is TGTGCCACCAGCAGAGATAGGCAGGGAAGAAAAGATACGCAGTATTTC. Translation gives CATSRDRQGRKDTQYF.